The 29 T cell receptor beta chains reported below all come from one sample, sequenced in a study of T cell responses to AZD1222 COVID-19 vaccine. TCRdb keeps only in-frame clones here, not all; method: immunoSEQ multiplex PCR. The sample carries around 120,000 clones, 86% recorded once. This specimen consisted of peripheral blood, obtained 28 days after the second AZD1222 dose. Every receptor here comes from an adult who received the AZD1222 COVID-19 vaccine.

The chain combines TRBV5-1 with TRBJ1-2; no reliable D call. Trimming removed 2 bases at V and 8 bases at J, with 10 bases between. Germline CDR1 is SGHRS and CDR2 is YFSETQ. The CDR3 is 12 amino acids. The CDR3, as DNA: TGCGCCAGCAGCTTCCCTCCCGCGGGCTACACCTTC. It translates to CASSFPPAGYTF.

V and J are TRBV7-2 and TRBJ2-5, with TRBD1 identical over 12 bases. The CDR3 has 14 amino acids. The germline CDR1 and CDR2 sequences are SGHTA and FQGNSA. V lost 6 bases and J lost 6; bases outside the gene matches: 5. CDR3 nucleotides: TGTGCCAGCAGTCCGGGACAGGGGGCAAAGACCCAGTACTTC. Translated, it gives CASSPGQGAKTQYF.

The rearrangement joins TRBV5-4 to TRBJ2-7; TRBD1 is a possible D gene (6 bases). The V gene's germline CDR1 is SGHNT and CDR2 YYREEE (reference sequence). CDR3 size: 14 residues. Trimming took off 0 bases at V and 3 bases at J, with 10 bases between the two ends. CDR3 sequence (DNA): TGTGCCAGCAGCTTGGATGTAGGGGGCTACGAGCAGTACTTC. As protein: CASSLDVGGYEQYF.

This clone was counted once. The rearrangement links TRBV4-3 to TRBJ1-3, with D possibly matching TRBD1 (6 bases). Between the trimmed V and J ends, which lost 1 base and 2 bases, there was a span of 6 bases. CDR1 and CDR2 from the germline V gene are LGHNA and YSLEER. The length of the CDR3 is 14 residues. CDR3 region: CASSQAGAGNTIYF. The CDR3, as DNA: TGCGCCAGCAGCCAAGCAGGGGCTGGAAACACCATATATTTT.

The J gene is TRBJ2-3, the V gene TRBV5-1, with TRBD1 matching over 8 bases. Trimming cost V 0 bases and J 3 bases; bases outside gene matches: 3. There are 15 residues in the CDR3. The V gene's germline CDR1 is SGHRS and CDR2 YFSETQ. This CDR3 is CASSLAQGATDTQYF. The CDR3 nucleotides read TGCGCCAGCAGCTTGGCCCAGGGGGCAACAGATACGCAGTATTTT.

The V and J genes are TRBV28 and TRBJ1-4; D is unresolved. V was pared by 2 bases and J by 8 bases, with 12 bases between. This CDR3 is built from 14 residues. From germline, CDR1 is MDHEN and CDR2 SYDVKM. The CDR3, as DNA: TGTGCCAGCAGTTTACCCCGGCAGAGCGAAAAACTGTTTTTT. The encoded protein is CASSLPRQSEKLFF.

The chain uses TRBV4-1 and TRBJ1-1, with D perhaps TRBD1 (6 bases). Trimming removed 1 base at V and 3 bases at J, with 15 bases between. In germline, CDR1 is MGHRA, CDR2 YSYEKL. CDR3 length equals 16 residues. The CDR3 here is CASSQAQGFGDTEAFF. Written as DNA, the CDR3 is TGCGCCAGCAGCCAAGCACAGGGCTTTGGGGACACTGAAGCTTTCTTT.

This chain connects TRBV6-2 or TRBV6-3 to TRBJ1-1, with a possible D match to TRBD1 (5 bases). Per germline, CDR1 MNHEY and CDR2 SVGEGT. The CDR3 covers 15 residues. The V gene lost 0 bases and the J gene lost 4 bases, with 12 bases spanning the gap. The CDR3 reads CASSYSRVLGTEAFF. Written as DNA, the CDR3 is TGTGCCAGCAGTTACTCCAGGGTCCTCGGCACTGAAGCTTTCTTT.

V is TRBV20-1 and J is TRBJ2-7; the D gene could be TRBD1 or TRBD2 (5 bases each). Germline V lookup: CDR1 DFQATT, CDR2 SNEGSKA (reference sequence). The V and J ends lost 3 bases and 7 bases respectively, with 16 bases between them. The CDR3 covers 13 residues. Here the CDR3 reads CSASEPGRSEQYF. The CDR3 nucleotides are TGCAGTGCTAGTGAACCGGGACGATCGGAGCAGTACTTC.

CDR3 loop: CASSFEIRAYEQYF. The CDR3 coding sequence is TGTGCCAGCAGCTTTGAGATCAGGGCCTACGAGCAGTACTTC. The chain recombines TRBV12-1 with TRBJ2-7; the table's D call TRBD1 went unverified against the DNA. TRBV12-1 is deemed a pseudogene. There are 14 residues in the CDR3.

The CDR3 region has the DNA TGTGCCAGCAGCCCCAGGGGTTCCAGCAATTCACCCCTCCACTTT. This codes for CASSPRGSSNSPLHF. This chain connects TRBV3-1 (or the pseudogene TRBV3-2) to TRBJ1-6; tentatively, D is TRBD1 (6 bases). This CDR3 has 15 residues. Trimming took off 4 bases at V and 7 bases at J, with 14 bases between the two ends. CDR1 and CDR2 (germline): LGHDT, YNNKEL (reference sequence).

V is TRBV7-9 and J is TRBJ2-7; tentative D call: TRBD1 (6 bases). The CDR3 length is 14 residues. The ends were cut back, 3 bases at V and 7 bases at J, with 16 bases in the middle. Germline-derived CDR1 and CDR2 are SEHNR and FQNEAQ (reference sequence). The DNA for the CDR3 is TGTGCCAGCAGCTTGTCGACAGGTCCTAATGAGCAGTACTTC. Its translation is CASSLSTGPNEQYF.

V gene TRBV5-6 combines with J gene TRBJ1-1; D gene unclear. Trimming took 0 bases from V and 1 from J, leaving 7 bases between them. Germline assignment: CDR1 SGHDT and CDR2 YYEEEE. The length of the CDR3 is 14 residues. The CDR3 loop reads CASSLGRPNTEAFF. CDR3 nucleotide sequence: TGTGCCAGCAGCTTGGGCAGGCCGAACACTGAAGCTTTCTTT. Filled out from reference TRBV5-6 and TRBJ1-1, the complete variable domain reads DAGVTQSPTHLIKTRGQQVTLRCSPKSGHDTVSWYQQALGQGPQFIFQYYEEEERQRGNFPDRFSGHQFPNYSSELNVNALLLGDSALYLCASSLGRPNTEAFFGQGTRLTVV.

The J gene is TRBJ1-6, the V gene TRBV27; TRBD1 is a possible D gene (5 bases). The CDR3 covers 13 residues. In germline, CDR1 is MNHEY, CDR2 SMNVEV (reference sequence). Trimming removed 5 bases from V and 10 bases from J, with 12 bases in between. The CDR3, as DNA: TGTGCCAGCAGTGGGGCGGGGCGGTCACCCCTCCACTTT. It encodes CASSGAGRSPLHF.

The chain couples TRBV5-5 to TRBJ1-6; D remains ambiguous. Germline CDR1 reads SGHKS; CDR2 reads YYEKEE (reference sequence). This CDR3 region has 15 residues. The V end lost 0 bases, the J end lost 9 bases, and 13 bases lay between the germline ends. CDR3 in DNA: TGTGCCAGCAGCTTGGTCCCGGGATCGGGTTCACCCCTCCACTTT. Translated: CASSLVPGSGSPLHF.

In nucleotides, the CDR3 is TGTGCCAGCAACTCCCTATTTGAAGCTTTCTTT. Protein product: CASNSLFEAFF. The gene calls are TRBV7-9 and TRBJ1-1; no clear D. CDR1 is SEHNR, CDR2 FQNEAQ, per germline (reference sequence). The CDR3 sequence is 11 residues long. V shed 7 bases and J shed 7 bases, with 10 bases lying between them.

As regards this clone: The junction departs from the called germline gene at one end, perhaps through a read error. The gene calls are TRBV27 and TRBJ1-2; D call uncertain. CDR1 and CDR2 from the germline V gene are MNHEY and SMNVEV (reference sequence). This CDR3 contains 13 residues. As DNA, the CDR3 is TGTGGCAGCAGTTTATCCCAATCCTATGGCTACACCTTC. Translated, it gives CGSSLSQSYGYTF.

The V gene is TRBV6-5, the J gene TRBJ1-2; a weak D match, TRBD1 (6 bases). V shed 0 bases and J shed 5 bases, with 13 bases lying between them. The CDR3 runs to 15 residues. Germline values: CDR1 MNHEY, CDR2 SVGAGI. The CDR3 DNA follows: TGTGCCAGCAGTTACTCTCGGGGGCGCGGATATGGCTACACCTTC. It codes for CASSYSRGRGYGYTF.

This rearrangement joins TRBV12-5 to TRBJ2-3, with D unresolved. Looked up from germline, CDR1 is LGHNT and CDR2 is FRNRAP. CDR3 size: 11 residues. Trimming stripped 2 bases from V and 5 bases from J, with 2 bases between. CDR3 protein: CASGLKDTQYF. The CDR3 bases are TGTGCTAGTGGTTTGAAAGATACGCAGTATTTT.

The rearrangement joins TRBV6-2 or TRBV6-3 to TRBJ1-1; D might be TRBD1 (5 bases). Trimming removed 6 bases at V and 5 bases at J, with 16 bases between. The V gene's germline CDR1 is MNHEY and CDR2 SVGEGT. The CDR3 is 14 residues long. The CDR3 spells CASSFDSLGTEAFF. In nucleotides, the CDR3 is TGTGCCAGCAGCTTCGACAGTCTGGGAACTGAAGCTTTCTTT.

V gene TRBV2 combines with J gene TRBJ2-1; D remains ambiguous. The ends were cut back, 5 bases at V and 5 bases at J, with 13 bases in the middle. The CDR3 runs 14 residues. The germline gives CDR1 SNHLY, CDR2 FYNNEI. The CDR3 DNA follows: TGTGCCAGCAGTTATACCGACGGAAACAATGAGCAGTTCTTC. This codes for CASSYTDGNNEQFF. Based on the CDR3 plus reference TRBV2 and TRBJ2-1, the full variable domain is EPEVTQTPSHQVTQMGQEVILRCVPISNHLYFYWYRQILGQKVEFLVSFYNNEISEKSEIFDDQFSVERPDGSNFTLKIRSTKLEDSAMYFCASSYTDGNNEQFFGPGTRLTVL.

The V call is TRBV4-1, the J call TRBJ2-5; TRBD1 matches at 12 bases. V gave up 3 bases and J gave up 2 bases; unmatched junction bases: 16. The CDR3 has 20 amino acids. Germline V gives CDR1 MGHRA, CDR2 YSYEKL. The CDR3 loop is CASSHFGTGGATPGQETQYF. The CDR3 coding sequence is TGCGCCAGCAGCCATTTCGGGACAGGGGGCGCGACACCGGGACAAGAGACCCAGTACTTC.

This clone came up a few times. CDR3 region: CASRGAGHRAGELFF. DNA of the CDR3: TGCGCCAGCAGGGGTGCGGGACACCGGGCCGGGGAGCTGTTTTTT. The chain links TRBV10-2 to TRBJ2-2; D possibly uses TRBD1 or TRBD2 (6 bases each). Germline V gene lookup returns CDR1 WSHSY and CDR2 SAAADI. V was clipped by 6 bases and J by 6 bases, with 17 bases between them. There are 15 residues in the CDR3.

This chain joins TRBV29-1 and TRBJ2-5; TRBD2 matches at 9 bases. The CDR3 has 13 residues. CDR1 SQVTM and CDR2 ANQGSEA come from the germline V gene. The junction had 3 bases not matched to a gene; V was cut back by 6 bases and J by 1 base. For the CDR3, the DNA is TGCAGCGTAAGAGCGGGGGGCCAAGAGACCCAGTACTTC. Amino acids: CSVRAGGQETQYF.

The CDR3 sequence: CASSRWVSPDEQYF. CDR3 nucleotide sequence: TGTGCCAGCAGCCGGTGGGTATCGCCTGACGAGCAGTACTTC. The rearrangement links TRBV6-5 to TRBJ2-7; D is undetermined. V was clipped by 6 bases and J by 5 bases, with 17 bases between them. The CDR3 runs 14 residues. Germline V lookup: CDR1 MNHEY, CDR2 SVGAGI.

The chain uses TRBV30 and TRBJ1-4; 7 bases match TRBD1. Germline assignment: CDR1 GTSNPN and CDR2 SVGIG (reference sequence). The CDR3 runs 15 residues. The V segment lost 2 bases and the J segment 4 bases; nucleotides outside the gene matches: 7. This CDR3 is CAWSRQGADNEKLFF. The CDR3 DNA reads TGTGCCTGGAGTAGACAGGGAGCGGATAATGAAAAACTGTTTTTT. Full variable domain (outside the CDR3, taken from reference TRBV30 and TRBJ1-4): SQTIHQWPATLVQPVGSPLSLECTVEGTSNPNLYWYRQAAGRGLQLLFYSVGIGQISSEVPQNLSASRPQDRQFILSSKKLLLSDSGFYLCAWSRQGADNEKLFFGSGTQLSVL.

This chain links TRBV19 with TRBJ1-4, with 8 nucleotides matching TRBD1. CDR3 size: 15 residues. J lost 5 bases, V lost 3 bases, and 5 bases had no gene match. From germline, CDR1 is LNHDA and CDR2 SQIVND (reference sequence). As DNA, the CDR3 is TGTGCCAGTAGTATCCCGGGACAGGAAAATGAAAAACTGTTTTTT. It yields the protein CASSIPGQENEKLFF.

This clone was observed a single time. V is TRBV2 and J is TRBJ2-4; D remains ambiguous. CDR1 and CDR2 (germline): SNHLY, FYNNEI. V lost 2 bases and J 0 bases, leaving 11 bases between the germline ends. CDR3 length: 16 residues. The CDR3 bases are TGTGCCAGCAGTGAATCAGAGCTTCTAGCCAAAAACATTCAGTACTTC. The encoded protein is CASSESELLAKNIQYF.

Here the CDR3 reads CASSQDSGFYEQYF. CDR3 nucleotide sequence: TGCGCCAGCAGCCAAGATTCGGGATTCTACGAGCAGTACTTC. The chain is built from TRBV4-3 and TRBJ2-7, with TRBD2 as a possible D gene (5 bases). The germline V gene encodes CDR1 LGHNA and CDR2 YSLEER. The ends were cut back, 0 bases at V and 3 bases at J, with 9 bases in the middle. CDR3 length: 14 residues.